This T cell receptor beta chain is drawn from a study of shared clonotypes between healthy human individuals. Sequencing was performed with immunoSEQ multiplex PCR; in TCRdb, only in-frame clones are kept and a portion is missing. This table holds fewer than 400,000 clones, roughly 70% found once. A remark on this clone: Its target is unknown.

Study conclusions and caveats: The generation probabilities recorded for non-shared clonotypes fell below those of clonotypes shared by all four donors.

The V segment lost 3 bases and the J segment 1 base; nucleotides outside the gene matches: 5. The CDR3 is made up of 17 amino acids. Germline values: CDR1 KGHSH, CDR2 LQKENI. Sequencing used memory CD4+ T cells sorted from blood. The subset denotes: CD45RA-negative fraction. The chain employs TRBV18 and TRBJ2-2; 10 nucleotides line up with TRBD2. This clonotype was sampled from a man aged 30 to 39 in good health. The CDR3 nucleotides are TGTGCCAGCTCACCGCGGACTAGCGGAAGGAACACCGGGGAGCTGTTTTTT. It yields the protein CASSPRTSGRNTGELFF.